Listed here are 14 T cell receptor beta chains from one sample, sequenced in a study of T-cell memory formation after mild COVID-19. In TCRdb, the 5' RACE reads were re-called with MiXCR into one record per CDR3 protein. The sample records roughly 510,000 distinct CDR3 sequences, approximately 15% being singletons. Sequencing input: PBMCs or a T cell subset sorted from them (not recorded which). The receptors here all came from an adult woman who had mild COVID-19 (a few samples of this study predate the infection). Cell type and time point are not known.

The rearrangement links TRBV7-2 to TRBJ2-3, with TRBD2 matching 14 bases. The CDR3 runs to 20 residues. Germline V gene lookup returns CDR1 SGHTA and CDR2 FQGNSA. Unmatched junction bases numbered 10, after V lost 2 bases and J lost 0 bases. The CDR3 DNA reads TGTGCCAGCAGCTTACGGGGACTAGCGGGAGTGCAAATAAGCACAGATACGCAGTATTTT. Amino acid sequence: CASSLRGLAGVQISTDTQYF.

The rearrangement joins TRBV24-1 to TRBJ2-5; D tentatively reads TRBD1 or TRBD2 (5 bases each). V was clipped by 0 bases and J by 9 bases, with 13 bases between them. In germline, CDR1 is KGHDR, CDR2 SFDVKD. There are 14 residues in the CDR3. The CDR3 nucleotides read TGTGCCACCAGTGATTTGCAAGGGTCGGGGCCCCAGTACTTC. Translated: CATSDLQGSGPQYF.

In its sample, this clonotype was seen a few times. The chain uses TRBV7-9 and TRBJ2-5; possible D gene TRBD1, 7 bases. The CDR3 runs 14 residues. Trimming took off 10 bases at V and 5 bases at J, with 20 bases between the two ends. CDR1 is SEHNR and CDR2 is FQNEAQ in the germline V gene (reference sequence). The CDR3: CATGGQKSSETQYF. The CDR3 DNA reads TGTGCCACCGGGGGACAGAAAAGCAGCGAGACCCAGTACTTC.

This clonotype appeared many times. This chain connects TRBV11-2 to TRBJ1-1; D is unclear. CDR3 length equals 14 residues. Germline loops: CDR1 SGHAT, CDR2 FQNNGV. The V gene lost 5 bases and the J gene lost 1 base, with 11 bases spanning the gap. The CDR3 coding sequence is TGTGCCAGCAGCCGACCAACCCGGAACACTGAAGCTTTCTTT. It specifies CASSRPTRNTEAFF.

This rearrangement joins TRBV9 to TRBJ1-4, with D perhaps TRBD1 (6 bases). V dropped 0 bases and J dropped 1 base, with 13 bases sitting between them. The CDR3 has 17 residues. CDR1 and CDR2 from the germline V gene are SGDLS and YYNGEE. The CDR3 region is CASSVEQGMRTNEKLFF. In DNA, the CDR3 is TGTGCCAGCAGCGTAGAGCAGGGGATGAGAACTAATGAAAAACTGTTTTTT. The whole variable domain, remainder taken from reference TRBV9 and TRBJ1-4, is DSGVTQTPKHLITATGQRVTLRCSPRSGDLSVYWYQQSLDQGLQFLIQYYNGEERAKGNILERFSAQQFPDLHSELNLSSLELGDSALYFCASSVEQGMRTNEKLFFGSGTQLSVL.

The chain has TRBV6-5 and TRBJ2-4; D is undetermined. The CDR3 is 13 residues long. V dropped 8 bases and J dropped 1 base, with 9 bases sitting between them. Germline CDR1 and CDR2: MNHEY and SVGAGI. The CDR3 loop is CASRERAKNIQYF. CDR3 sequence (DNA): TGTGCCAGCCGTGAGAGGGCCAAAAACATTCAGTACTTC.

The rearrangement joins TRBV6-6 to TRBJ2-7; 10 bases agree with TRBD2. The junction had 5 bases not matched to a gene; V was cut back by 4 bases and J by 5 bases. CDR3 length: 14 amino acids. CDR1 is MNHNY, CDR2 SVGAGI, per germline (reference sequence). In nucleotides, the CDR3 is TGTGCCAGCAGTTTCTTAGGACTAGCGGACGAGCAGTACTTC. Protein sequence: CASSFLGLADEQYF.

The rearrangement joins TRBV28 to TRBJ1-2; 9 bases fit TRBD1. V dropped 6 bases and J dropped 8; count of bases not matched to a gene: 16. CDR1 is MDHEN, CDR2 SYDVKM, per germline. This CDR3 is built from 16 residues. Written as DNA, the CDR3 is TGTGCCAGCAGCTCTGGGGGACAGGGCCCTCAAGGAGGCTACACCTTC. Its protein product is CASSSGGQGPQGGYTF.

This chain uses TRBV5-4 with TRBJ2-1; 11 bases align to TRBD2. The CDR3 totals 16 residues. J lost 2 bases, V lost 3 bases, and 4 bases had no gene match. The V gene's germline CDR1 is SGHNT and CDR2 YYREEE (reference sequence). CDR3 nucleotides: TGTGCCAGCAGCTGGAATAGCGGGGGGGCCTACAATGAGCAGTTCTTC. Translated, it gives CASSWNSGGAYNEQFF.

This clonotype was recorded at least ten times. This rearrangement joins TRBV10-3 to TRBJ2-3; no reliable D call. The length of the CDR3 is 14 residues. CDR1 and CDR2 (germline): ENHRY, SYGVKD. Trimming shortened V by 10 bases and J by 0 bases, and 14 bases separated the two germline ends. CDR3 residues: CATWIGPSTDTQYF. The DNA of the CDR3 is TGTGCCACCTGGATAGGACCTAGCACAGATACGCAGTATTTT.

There are a few counts of this clonotype. The V and J genes are TRBV5-4 and TRBJ2-1; D remains ambiguous. The CDR3 contains 16 residues. V shed 4 bases and J shed 4 bases, with 18 bases lying between them. Per germline, CDR1 SGHNT and CDR2 YYREEE (reference sequence). The CDR3 sequence: CASSPETLTAYNEQFF. CDR3 DNA sequence: TGTGCCAGCAGCCCTGAAACATTAACAGCGTACAATGAGCAGTTCTTC.

This chain connects TRBV6-5 to TRBJ1-1, with a tentative D call TRBD1 (5 bases). Germline CDR1 is MNHEY and CDR2 is SVGAGI. CDR3 length equals 15 residues. The V end lost 5 bases, the J end lost 4 bases, and 17 bases lay between the germline ends. The DNA of the CDR3 is TGTGCCAGCAGTCTTGGGGGGGGTGAGGGCACTGAAGCTTTCTTT. As protein: CASSLGGGEGTEAFF.

V gene TRBV7-2 combines with J gene TRBJ1-2; D is perhaps TRBD1 (5 bases). The length of the CDR3 is 17 residues. The V and J ends lost 1 base and 2 bases respectively, with 17 bases between them. Germline CDR1 and CDR2: SGHTA and FQGNSA. CDR3 region: CASSLGVAGSLNYGYTF. The CDR3 coding sequence is TGTGCCAGCAGCTTAGGGGTGGCAGGGAGTTTGAACTATGGCTACACCTTC.

The gene calls are TRBV5-4 and TRBJ2-7; 12 bases agree with TRBD2. From germline, CDR1 is SGHNT and CDR2 YYREEE (reference sequence). This CDR3 has 16 residues. With V trimmed by 4 bases and J by 5 bases, 10 bases remained unmatched. The CDR3 coding sequence is TGTGCCAGCAGCCCTCTAGCGGGAGGGCCTATGAACGAGCAGTACTTC. Translation gives CASSPLAGGPMNEQYF.